This T cell receptor (beta chain) appears in the sequencing data of a study of neoadjuvant anti-PD-1 for oral cavity cancer. Across the study: Most patients had three to four biweekly doses of 3 mg/kg nivolumab before resection. Patients without progression received a fourth nivolumab dose around day 43, then surgical resection on days 50-56. Study results and caveats: Each response group had just a few patients in TCR analyses.

Blood libraries mostly used around 500 ng genomic DNA, six replicates each. Assay: immunoSEQ multiplex PCR; the TCRdb copy retains only in-frame clones and omits some. The profile shows some 66,000 clones, about four fifths of them singletons. A note on this clone: Its antigen is unknown.

Sequenced material: PBMCs, taken before nivolumab (anti-PD-1) treatment. The TCR was taken from a person aged 35 to 85 with oral cavity squamous cell carcinoma.

The CDR3 sequence: CASSKEVQGWIFKAFF. The DNA of the CDR3 is TGTGCCAGCAGCAAAGAGGTTCAGGGATGGATTTTTAAAGCTTTCTTT. The chain employs TRBV21-1 and TRBJ1-1; the table names TRBD1, a call not compared with the DNA. TRBV21-1 is a listed pseudogene. The CDR3 consists of 16 residues.